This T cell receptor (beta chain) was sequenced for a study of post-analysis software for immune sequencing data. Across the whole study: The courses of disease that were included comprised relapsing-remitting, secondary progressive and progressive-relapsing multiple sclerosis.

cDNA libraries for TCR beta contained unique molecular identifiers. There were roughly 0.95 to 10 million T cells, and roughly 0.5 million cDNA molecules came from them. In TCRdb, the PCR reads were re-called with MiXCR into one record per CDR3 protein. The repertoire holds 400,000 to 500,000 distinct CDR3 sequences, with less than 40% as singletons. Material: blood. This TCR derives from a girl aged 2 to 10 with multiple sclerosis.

In nucleotides, the CDR3 is TGTGCCAGCAGTCCACCGGGACTACGCTCTCGGAATGAGCAGTTCTTC. It specifies CASSPPGLRSRNEQFF. This chain joins TRBV28 and TRBJ2-1; TRBD2 aligns across 7 bases. The V gene end was trimmed by 5 bases and the J gene end by 7 bases; junction bases not matched to a gene: 14. CDR1 is MDHEN and CDR2 is SYDVKM in the germline V gene. The CDR3 consists of 16 residues.